Listed below are T cell receptor beta chains from one sample, sequenced in a study of T cell responses to AZD1222 COVID-19 vaccine. The method was immunoSEQ multiplex PCR; TCRdb's version includes in-frame clones alone and lacks a portion of them. The sample shows 150,000 to 200,000 clones, less than 95% of them seen only once. Sequencing was performed on peripheral blood, taken on day 0 of AZD1222 vaccination. The receptors come from an adult in good health. Both conserved end residues are part of each CDR3. D genes are given only for firm matches. Part of the rows lack a size; the others show once, few, many or a class for expanded clones.

- TRBJ1-4 TRBV5-1 - TGCGCCAGCAGCGCCAAGGTGGGAGATGAAAAACTGTTTTTT CASSAKVGDEKLFF
TRBD2 TRBJ2-5 TRBV5-4 - TGTGCCAGCAGCAAGGGACTAGCGGGGCTCCAAGAGACCCAGTACTTC CASSKGLAGLQETQYF
- TRBJ1-3 TRBV24-1 - TGTGCCACCAGTGTCCCTTTAGAGGGGTTCTCTGGAAACACCATATATTTT CATSVPLEGFSGNTIYF
- TRBJ1-4 TRBV7-2 - TGTGCCAGCAGTCGATCAGGGTCCTCGGGTGAAAAACTGTTTTTT CASSRSGSSGEKLFF
- TRBJ2-5 TRBV24-1 - TGTGCCACCAGTGATCGTGGGGAGGCGGAGACCCAGTACTTC CATSDRGEAETQYF
- TRBJ1-1 TRBV7-9 - TGTGCCAGCAGCCGTGAGGGCACTGAAGCTTTCTTT CASSREGTEAFF
TRBD2 TRBJ2-1 TRBV6-1 - TGTGCCAGCAGTGAAATAGCGGGGGGGCCTCGGAATGAGCAGTTCTTC CASSEIAGGPRNEQFF
- TRBJ2-7 TRBV20-1 - TGCAGTGCTAGTAGGGTCGAGGTCACAGGCTACGAGCAGTACTTC CSASRVEVTGYEQYF
- TRBJ1-1 TRBV10-2 - TGCGCCAGCTTCCGAAAGGGGGGTCAGGGCGGCACTGAAGCTTTCTTT CASFRKGGQGGTEAFF
TRBD2 TRBJ2-7 TRBV20-1 - TGCAGTGCCCAGCGGGATTACGAGCAGTACTTC CSAQRDYEQYF
- TRBJ1-5 TRBV19 few TGTGCCAGTAGTATAGATAATCAAGTGAATCAGCCCCAGCATTTT CASSIDNQVNQPQHF
- TRBJ2-1 TRBV24-1 - TGTGCCACCAGTGGGCCGGGGGCGAATGAGCAGTTCTTC CATSGPGANEQFF
TRBD2 TRBJ2-1 TRBV7-8 - TGTGCCAGCAGCCCCCCGACTAGCGGGAGCGACAATGAGCAGTTCTTC CASSPPTSGSDNEQFF
- TRBJ1-5 TRBV30 - TGTGCCTGGAGTGTACGAGGGAACCAGCCCCAGCATTTT CAWSVRGNQPQHF
- TRBJ1-1 TRBV7-9 - TGTGCCAGCAGCCCACAGGGAATGAACACTGAAGCTTTCTTT CASSPQGMNTEAFF
- TRBJ1-5 TRBV2 - TGTGCCAGCAGTTTCCAGGGGACGGGCAATCAGCCCCAGCATTTT CASSFQGTGNQPQHF
- TRBJ2-7 TRBV2 - TGTGCCAGCAGTGAAAGGCAGGTATTATACGAGCAGTACTTC CASSERQVLYEQYF
- TRBJ2-5 TRBV5-1 - TGCGCCAGCAGCTACGTTCAGGGAACTCAAGAGACCCAGTACTTC CASSYVQGTQETQYF
TRBD2 TRBJ2-7 TRBV4-1 - TGCGCCAGCAGCCAGCCGGGACTAGGTTACGAGCAGTACTTC CASSQPGLGYEQYF
TRBD1 TRBJ1-2 TRBV5-6 - TGTGCCAGCAGCTTGGAGCCTTGGACAGGGGGCGACTATGGCTACACCTTC CASSLEPWTGGDYGYTF
- TRBJ1-2 TRBV13 - TGTGCCAGCAGCGTAGACAGGACGAGCTACACCTTC CASSVDRTSYTF
TRBD2 TRBJ2-7 TRBV6-2/TRBV6-3 once TGTGCCAGCAGTTACTCGTTGAAAAGGACTAGCGGACACTACGAGCAGTACTTC CASSYSLKRTSGHYEQYF
- TRBJ2-7 TRBV7-2 once TGTGCCAGCAGCTTAAACGGGGGGCTCGAGCAGTACTTC CASSLNGGLEQYF
- TRBJ1-5 TRBV3-1/TRBV3-2 once TGTGCCAGCAGCCAACTAGCGAGGCAGCCCCAGCATTTT CASSQLARQPQHF
- TRBJ2-7 TRBV6-6 - TGTGCCAGCAGTTACACTGGTCTTTCCTACGAGCAGTACTTC CASSYTGLSYEQYF
- TRBJ1-2 TRBV29-1 - TGCAGCGTTGATAGTGGCTACACCTTC CSVDSGYTF
- TRBJ2-7 TRBV24-1 - TGTGCCACCAGTGACCCAGGGGTGAGCTACGAGCAGTACTTC CATSDPGVSYEQYF
TRBD2 TRBJ2-1 TRBV4-2 - TGTGCCAGCAGCCAAGAAGGGACTAGCGTTTATAGCTCCTACAATGAGCAGTTCTTC CASSQEGTSVYSSYNEQFF
- TRBJ1-1 TRBV12-5 once TGTGCTAGTGAGGGGCCGGGCCCCAAACCACACACTGAAGCTTTCTTT CASEGPGPKPHTEAFF
TRBD1 TRBJ1-6 TRBV5-1 - TGCGCCAGCAGCCTACCGGGACAGAGCTCAGGGTCACCCCTCCACTTT CASSLPGQSSGSPLHF
TRBD1 TRBJ1-5 TRBV28 - TGTGCCACCTCGCTACTTCTGGGACAGGGAAGCAATCAGCCCCAGCATTTT CATSLLLGQGSNQPQHF
- TRBJ2-5 TRBV24-1 - TGTGCCACCAGTGATTTGGGAGGAGAAGAGACCCAGTACTTC CATSDLGGEETQYF
TRBD1 TRBJ1-1 TRBV7-2 - TGTGCCAGCAGCCTGTTATCAGGGGGCGGAGAAGCTTTCTTT CASSLLSGGGEAFF
TRBD2 TRBJ2-1 TRBV6-4 - TGTGCCAGCAGTGAGACTAGCGGGAGCTACAATGAGCAGTTCTTC CASSETSGSYNEQFF
- TRBJ1-6 TRBV6-5 - TGTGCCAGCAGTTACTCTGCCCCCAGCCGCTCACCCCTCCACTTT CASSYSAPSRSPLHF
- TRBJ1-1 TRBV7-2 - TGTGCCAGCAGCTTAGCGTCCAGAAGATCGAACACTGAAGCTTTCTTT CASSLASRRSNTEAFF
- TRBJ2-7 TRBV5-4 - TGTGCCAGCAGCTTGGACAGGGACGAGCAGTACTTC CASSLDRDEQYF
- TRBJ1-1 TRBV18 few TGTGCCAGCTCGACATGGGGAGGGACTGAAGCTTTCTTT CASSTWGGTEAFF
TRBD1 TRBJ1-6 TRBV10-3 - TGTGCCATCAACAACAGGGGGGAATCACCCCTCCACTTT CAINNRGESPLHF
- TRBJ1-5 TRBV19 - TGTGCCAGTAGTCCCGATGAGGGCCCGATAATTTATAGCAATCAGCCCCAGCATTTT CASSPDEGPIIYSNQPQHF
- TRBJ1-3 TRBV20-1 - TGCAGTGCTAGTGGGCAGACCTCTGGAAACACCATATATTTT CSASGQTSGNTIYF
- TRBJ1-5 TRBV4-1 - TGCGCCAGCAGCCAAGACCCCAGGGCTCCTAATCAGCCCCAGCATTTT CASSQDPRAPNQPQHF
TRBD1 TRBJ1-4 TRBV2 - TGTGCCAGCACCCCCAGGGGGACAGGGTCTGAAAAACTGTTTTTT CASTPRGTGSEKLFF
- TRBJ1-1 TRBV6-5 - TGTGCCAGCAAACATGGTTATGTTGAAGCTTTCTTT CASKHGYVEAFF
- TRBJ1-2 TRBV12-3/TRBV12-4 - TGTGCCAGCAGTCCGGATGGGGGCGGCTACACCTTC CASSPDGGGYTF
- TRBJ2-2 TRBV7-2 - TGTGCCAGCAGCTTACGCGTAGGGGGTGCGAACACCGGGGAGCTGTTTTTT CASSLRVGGANTGELFF
TRBD1 TRBJ2-5 TRBV7-9 - TGTGCCAGCATGAGAGACAGGGGGCAGGAGACCCAGTACTTC CASMRDRGQETQYF
TRBD1 TRBJ1-1 TRBV5-1 - TGCGCCAGCAGCTCCCCGACAGGGGAGATTAGTGAAGCTTTCTTT CASSSPTGEISEAFF
TRBD2 TRBJ2-7 TRBV4-2 - TGTGCCAGCAGCCAAGAGGCGTCGGTAGCGGGGAGCTACGAGCAGTACTTC CASSQEASVAGSYEQYF
- TRBJ2-7 TRBV6-5 - TGTGCCAGCAGCCGACAGAGCTCCTACGAGCAGTACTTC CASSRQSSYEQYF
TRBD1 TRBJ1-1 TRBV10-3 few TGTGCCATCAGTGCGGTACAGGGGGACTCAGCTTTCTTT CAISAVQGDSAFF
- TRBJ1-1 TRBV29-1 - TGCAGCGTGTTCAACAGCATGAACACTGAAGCTTTCTTT CSVFNSMNTEAFF
TRBD1 TRBJ2-7 TRBV5-1 - TGCGCCAGCAGCCCGCGACAGGGGTCAGCCTACGAGCAGTACTTC CASSPRQGSAYEQYF
- TRBJ1-2 TRBV7-2 - TGTGCCAGCAGCCTAAACAGGGTTTCGGAACGGAGTGGCTACACCTTC CASSLNRVSERSGYTF
- TRBJ2-3 TRBV30 - TGTGCCTGGACTAGCGTGGCAGATACGCAGTATTTT CAWTSVADTQYF